The 26 T cell receptor beta chains in this list originate from one sample, sequenced in a study of cytomegalovirus exposure and HLA in healthy donors. In the PCR, 60 Vbeta and 13 Jbeta primers were used. The assay was immunoSEQ multiplex PCR, and TCRdb's table has in-frame clones only and misses some. Of over 150,000 clones in the sample, approximately 71% were seen once. Sequencing was done on a sample of PBMCs. These receptors originate from a woman between 18 and 30 years old in good health and CMV-seropositive.

The rearrangement joins TRBV6-1 to TRBJ1-5; the D gene is possibly TRBD1 (5 bases). The CDR3 length is 15 residues. V lost 0 bases, J lost 6 bases, and 12 bases lay in between. In germline, CDR1 is MNHNS, CDR2 SASEGT. The CDR3 DNA reads TGTGCCAGCAGTGAAGCAATCGGGGGGAGTCAGCCCCAGCATTTT. Its translation: CASSEAIGGSQPQHF.

CDR3 DNA sequence: TGTGCCTGGAGTGGCGGGACTCAAGATAATGAGCAGTTCTTC. Translation gives CAWSGGTQDNEQFF. The chain carries TRBV30 and TRBJ2-1; the D gene is possibly TRBD2 (6 bases). The CDR3 has 14 residues. Germline CDR1 and CDR2: GTSNPN and SVGIG (reference sequence). V lost 1 base, J lost 7 bases, and 14 bases lay in between.

V is TRBV10-3 and J is TRBJ1-1, with 8 bases fitting TRBD1. The junction had 4 bases not matched to a gene; V was cut back by 10 bases and J by 0 bases. CDR1 and CDR2 (germline): ENHRY, SYGVKD. This CDR3 contains 13 residues. CDR3 in amino acids: CATHRGMNTEAFF. The CDR3 DNA is TGTGCCACCCACAGGGGGATGAACACTGAAGCTTTCTTT.

The chain joins TRBV11-3 to TRBJ2-1; TRBD2 aligns across 9 bases. Germline CDR1 reads SGHNT; CDR2 reads YENEEA. With V trimmed by 5 bases and J by 6 bases, 11 bases remained unmatched. The CDR3 spans 16 residues. The CDR3 region has the DNA TGTGCCAGCAGCCCAAGGGAGCGGGGGGCCCTCAATGAGCAGTTCTTC. It translates to CASSPRERGALNEQFF.

The chain employs TRBV30 and TRBJ2-5; D is perhaps TRBD2 (5 bases). CDR3 length: 13 amino acids. The ends were cut back, 0 bases at V and 5 bases at J, with 10 bases in the middle. Germline V gene sequence: CDR1 GTSNPN, CDR2 SVGIG (reference sequence). As DNA, the CDR3 is TGTGCCTGGAGTGTAGCTAGCTTCGAGACCCAGTACTTC. Protein product: CAWSVASFETQYF. Drawing the rest from reference TRBV30 and TRBJ2-5, the complete variable domain is SQTIHQWPATLVQPVGSPLSLECTVEGTSNPNLYWYRQAAGRGLQLLFYSVGIGQISSEVPQNLSASRPQDRQFILSSKKLLLSDSGFYLCAWSVASFETQYFGPGTRLLVL.

The V and J genes are TRBV9 and TRBJ2-3; 11 bases are a match to TRBD2. The CDR3 has 18 amino acids. Looked up from germline, CDR1 is SGDLS and CDR2 is YYNGEE. V shed 0 bases, J shed 4 bases, and the junction held 10 bases outside the gene matches. The CDR3 DNA is TGTGCCAGCAGCGTAGTCTCGGCTAGCGGGGGGATCGCAGATACGCAGTATTTT. Its translation: CASSVVSASGGIADTQYF.

The chain joins TRBV7-3 to TRBJ2-3, with 8 bases lining up with TRBD1. CDR1 and CDR2 (germline): SGHTA, FQGTGA. Losses at the gene ends were 5 bases for V and 3 bases for J; bases not matched to a gene: 4. This CDR3 is 14 amino acids long. In DNA form, the CDR3 reads TGTGCCAGCAGCCCCGGACAGGGAACAGATACGCAGTATTTT. Translated: CASSPGQGTDTQYF.

The CDR3 reads CASSYTQGRNTEAFF. CDR3 nucleotides: TGTGCCAGCAGTTACACCCAGGGGCGAAACACTGAAGCTTTCTTT. V is TRBV6-5 and J is TRBJ1-1; the D gene is possibly TRBD1 (6 bases). Germline lookup yields CDR1 MNHEY and CDR2 SVGAGI. Trimming took off 2 bases at V and 2 bases at J, with 12 bases between the two ends. CDR3 length: 15 amino acids.

The V and J genes are TRBV5-4 and TRBJ1-4, with 9 bases lining up with TRBD1. Germline CDR1 and CDR2: SGHNT and YYREEE (reference sequence). This CDR3 is built from 14 residues. V was clipped by 4 bases and J by 6 bases; unmatched bases: 4. The CDR3 spells CASSRTGADEKLFF. The CDR3 DNA sequence: TGTGCCAGCAGCCGGACAGGGGCAGATGAAAAACTGTTTTTT.

A few counts support this clone. The V and J genes are TRBV2 and TRBJ1-1; TRBD1 matches at 10 bases. V lost 5 bases, J lost 5 bases, and 5 bases stayed unmatched. The CDR3 has 14 amino acids. The germline V gene encodes CDR1 SNHLY and CDR2 FYNNEI. CDR3: CASSQTGGLTEAFF. The CDR3 DNA reads as TGTGCCAGCAGTCAGACAGGGGGCTTAACTGAAGCTTTCTTT.

The count of this clone is one. CDR3 in amino acids: CASSEAVLAGGSSNEQFF. In nucleotides, the CDR3 is TGTGCCAGCAGTGAAGCGGTGTTAGCGGGGGGCTCGAGTAATGAGCAGTTCTTC. The chain employs TRBV6-1 and TRBJ2-1; TRBD2 agrees at 10 bases. CDR1 MNHNS and CDR2 SASEGT come from the germline V gene. CDR3 size: 18 residues. V lost 0 bases and J lost 7; bases outside the gene matches: 12.

The V gene is TRBV11-2, the J gene TRBJ2-3; TRBD2 is a possible D gene (6 bases). The germline CDR1 and CDR2 sequences are SGHAT and FQNNGV. This CDR3 has 13 residues. V lost 5 bases to trimming and J lost 6 bases, with 12 bases between them. The chain's CDR3 is CASSPGGVDTQYF. The DNA for the CDR3 is TGTGCCAGCAGCCCCGGGGGAGTGGATACGCAGTATTTT.

The chain employs TRBV9 and TRBJ2-1; 7 nucleotides line up with TRBD1. The germline gives CDR1 SGDLS, CDR2 YYNGEE. With V trimmed by 1 base and J by 4 bases, 17 bases remained unmatched. The CDR3 has 19 amino acids. The CDR3 region is CASSVFSIEGQGDYNEQFF. In DNA form, the CDR3 reads TGTGCCAGCAGCGTATTTTCAATCGAAGGGCAGGGGGATTACAATGAGCAGTTCTTC.

The chain has TRBV9 and TRBJ2-2, with 8 positions matching TRBD2. Trimming cost V 3 bases and J 6 bases; bases outside gene matches: 13. This CDR3 spans 17 amino acids. CDR1 and CDR2 (germline): SGDLS, YYNGEE. As DNA, the CDR3 is TGTGCCAGCAGCGCACCGGGGAGCGGGGGTTTCCCCGGGGAGCTGTTTTTT. Amino acid sequence: CASSAPGSGGFPGELFF.

The V call is TRBV5-4, the J call TRBJ2-2, with TRBD1 identical over 7 bases. V shed 3 bases, J shed 6 bases, and the junction held 2 bases outside the gene matches. The CDR3 extends over 13 amino acids. The germline gives CDR1 SGHNT, CDR2 YYREEE (reference sequence). The CDR3 protein is CASSSTGAGELFF. The CDR3 region has the DNA TGTGCCAGCAGCTCTACAGGGGCCGGGGAGCTGTTTTTT.

This chain uses TRBV18 with TRBJ1-1; a weak D match, TRBD1 (6 bases). The CDR3 loop spans 17 amino acids. In germline, CDR1 is KGHSH, CDR2 LQKENI. Trimming cost V 3 bases and J 0 bases, with 17 bases left between them. CDR3 sequence: CASSPETGQGMNTEAFF. Written as DNA, the CDR3 is TGTGCCAGCTCACCGGAGACAGGCCAAGGTATGAACACTGAAGCTTTCTTT.

The rearrangement links TRBV11-2 to TRBJ2-5; TRBD2 matches 8 bases. V gave up 1 base and J gave up 5 bases; unmatched junction bases: 9. The V gene's germline CDR1 is SGHAT and CDR2 FQNNGV. CDR3 length: 16 amino acids. In nucleotides, the CDR3 is TGTGCCAGCAGCTTAGGGTCTCTCGGGGGGGAGGAGACCCAGTACTTC. Protein: CASSLGSLGGEETQYF.

This clone has more than one count but fewer than ten. This sequence joins TRBV6-5 and TRBJ1-2; TRBD1 matches at 7 bases. From germline, CDR1 is MNHEY and CDR2 SVGAGI. The CDR3 has 12 residues. The V segment lost 10 bases and the J segment 2 bases; nucleotides outside the gene matches: 4. CDR3 region: CATYRGNYGYTF. The CDR3 nucleotides read TGTGCCACATACAGGGGAAACTATGGCTACACCTTC.

The V and J genes are TRBV7-3 and TRBJ2-2; D unclear. Trimming removed 1 base at V and 4 bases at J, with 10 bases between. CDR3 length: 15 amino acids. The germline gives CDR1 SGHTA, CDR2 FQGTGA. The DNA of the CDR3 is TGTGCCAGCAGCTTAAGGCCCCGATTCACCGGGGAGCTGTTTTTT. Encoded protein: CASSLRPRFTGELFF.

CDR3: CASIPAAFDYGYTF. Written as DNA, the CDR3 is TGTGCCAGCATCCCAGCGGCGTTTGACTATGGCTACACCTTC. The rearrangement uses TRBV5-6 and TRBJ1-2, with D unclear. Germline-derived CDR1 and CDR2 are SGHDT and YYEEEE. V lost 6 bases and J 3 bases, leaving 15 bases between the germline ends. The CDR3 covers 14 residues.

The chain uses TRBV6-5 and TRBJ2-2; D is perhaps TRBD2 (5 bases). Looked up from germline, CDR1 is MNHEY and CDR2 is SVGAGI. The CDR3 runs 15 residues. V was shortened by 2 bases and J by 3 bases, with 10 bases between the two germline ends. CDR3 in DNA: TGTGCCAGCAGTTACGCCAGCGGAGACACCGGGGAGCTGTTTTTT. Residues: CASSYASGDTGELFF.

The chain recombines TRBV5-6 with TRBJ1-4; the match to TRBD1 covers 7 bases. The V gene end was trimmed by 7 bases and the J gene end by 8 bases; junction bases not matched to a gene: 11. In germline, CDR1 is SGHDT, CDR2 YYEEEE. The CDR3 totals 14 residues. CDR3 bases: TGTGCCAGCGGGTGGGTGACAGGGAACGAAAAACTGTTTTTT. Protein: CASGWVTGNEKLFF.

The V and J genes are TRBV19 and TRBJ1-1; no clear D gene. V shed 3 bases and J shed 3 bases, with 11 bases lying between them. Germline V gives CDR1 LNHDA, CDR2 SQIVND (reference sequence). This CDR3 region has 14 residues. CDR3 amino acids: CASSMGDGYTEAFF. For the CDR3, the DNA is TGTGCCAGTAGTATGGGTGACGGGTACACTGAAGCTTTCTTT.

The rearrangement uses TRBV7-9 and TRBJ1-2; D might be TRBD1 (5 bases). V lost 5 bases, J lost 0 bases, and 10 bases lay in between. This CDR3 is 14 amino acids long. From germline, CDR1 is SEHNR and CDR2 FQNEAQ (reference sequence). CDR3 coding DNA: TGTGCCAGCAGCAGACCACAGGCTAACTATGGCTACACCTTC. This gives the protein CASSRPQANYGYTF. Complete variable domain (other parts from reference TRBV7-9 and TRBJ1-2): DTGVSQNPRHKITKRGQNVTFRCDPISEHNRLYWYRQTLGQGPEFLTYFQNEAQLEKSRLLSDRFSAERPKGSFSTLEIQRTEQGDSAMYLCASSRPQANYGYTFGSGTRLTVV.

The sample holds one count of this clone. The J gene is TRBJ2-3, the V gene TRBV7-2; 8 bases fit TRBD2. Germline-derived CDR1 and CDR2 are SGHTA and FQGNSA. The CDR3 runs 17 residues. With V trimmed by 2 bases and J by 3 bases, 10 bases remained unmatched. This CDR3 reads CASSLKWGGGNTDTQYF. CDR3 sequence (DNA): TGTGCCAGCAGCTTAAAGTGGGGCGGGGGGAATACAGATACGCAGTATTTT.

The chain employs TRBV4-1 and TRBJ2-2; 8 bases align to TRBD1. Germline V gene data show CDR1 as MGHRA and CDR2 as YSYEKL. The V and J ends lost 4 bases and 3 bases, in that order; junction bases with no gene match: 4. The CDR3 has 15 amino acids. CDR3 protein: CASSRTGIDTGELFF. In DNA form, the CDR3 reads TGCGCCAGCAGCCGGACAGGGATAGACACCGGGGAGCTGTTTTTT.